Each of the 23 T cell receptor beta chains below was sequenced from the same sample in a study of T cell clonality in common variable immunodeficiency. For these TCRs, the target antigens are not known. Study findings and constraints: Fewer deletions and N-nucleotide insertions were reportedly seen in common variable immunodeficiency TCR beta sequences.

Produced via immunoSEQ multiplex PCR; TCRdb's table is partial and in-frame only. The table lists some 2,500 clones, no singletons, with about 10% in the top ten. The sample taken for sequencing was peripheral blood mononuclear cells. Source of these receptors: a human donor with common variable immunodeficiency.

In its sample, this clone ranks as medium-sized. The missing CDR3 end, 3 residues past where the read stops, is filled in from the germline J gene. This rearrangement joins TRBV10-3 to TRBJ1-6; TRBD1 aligns across 9 bases. The V gene end was trimmed by 6 bases and the J gene end by 9 bases; junction bases not matched to a gene: 6. From germline, CDR1 is ENHRY and CDR2 SYGVKD. The CDR3 is made up of 14 amino acids. Here the CDR3 reads CAISRDREASPLHF. CDR3 DNA (partial): TGTGCCATCAGCCGGGACAGGGAAGCTTCACCC.

Relative to its sample, this clone is medium-sized. The read stops 3 residues short of the end of the CDR3; the missing end is completed from the germline J gene. The chain uses TRBV20-1 and TRBJ1-5; 7 nucleotides align to TRBD1. Germline-derived CDR1 and CDR2 are DFQATT and SNEGSKA (reference sequence). There are 12 residues in the CDR3. J lost 5 bases, V lost 5 bases, and 3 bases had no gene match. The CDR3 bases that were read are TGCAGTGCTCGCCAGGGGGATCAGCCC. Amino acids: CSARQGDQP. In full, the CDR3 reads CSARQGDQPQHF.

This clone rates as medium-sized. The CDR3 extends 3 residues past the end of the read, so its final part is completed from the germline J gene. V and J are TRBV19 and TRBJ2-7, with 10 nucleotides matching TRBD1. CDR1 is LNHDA, CDR2 SQIVND, per germline (reference sequence). This CDR3 region has 14 residues. With V trimmed by 3 bases and J by 6 bases, 5 bases remained unmatched. The part of the CDR3 DNA that was read is TGTGCCAGTAGTATTGGGACAGGGGTTGGCGAG. This translates into CASSIGTGVGE. The CDR3 reads in full as CASSIGTGVGEQYF.

This clone is judged large (0.1 to 1%). The read stops 3 residues short of the end of the CDR3; the missing end is completed from the germline J gene. The chain is built from TRBV12-5 and TRBJ1-1; 9 nucleotides line up with TRBD1. The CDR3 has 14 residues. Germline V CDR1 and CDR2: LGHNT, FRNRAP. With V trimmed by 5 bases and J by 1 base, 2 bases remained unmatched. The CDR3 bases that were read are TGTGCTAGTGGTCCGGGACAGGGGAACACTGAA. Translating gives CASGPGQGNTE. The entire CDR3 sequence reads CASGPGQGNTEAFF.

This clone ranks as medium-sized. The missing CDR3 end, 3 residues past where the read stops, is filled in from the germline J gene. The chain is built from TRBV6-4 and TRBJ2-1, with TRBD1 as a possible D gene (6 bases). CDR1 and CDR2 (germline): MRHNA, SNTAGT. The CDR3 covers 15 residues. Trimming pared 8 bases from V and 8 bases from J, leaving 22 bases between. The CDR3 reads CASSSQGSAADEQFF. The CDR3 DNA, read in part, is TGTGCCAGCTCATCCCAGGGGTCAGCGGCGGATGAG.

Notes on this clone: Read coverage stops 3 residues before the CDR3 terminus; the germline J gene supplies the remainder. The rearrangement uses TRBV19 and TRBJ1-3; a possible D gene is TRBD1 (6 bases). The germline CDR1 and CDR2 sequences are LNHDA and SQIVND (reference sequence). The V gene lost 9 bases and the J gene lost 0 bases, with 24 bases spanning the gap. This CDR3 spans 18 amino acids. The covered CDR3 bases are TGTGCCAGCTCCCCCGACAGGAGAAGCCTTATCTCTGGAAACACC. Encoded protein: CASSPDRRSLISGNT. The CDR3 in full is CASSPDRRSLISGNTIYF.

This clone occurred many times. The read terminates 3 residues before the CDR3 end, so the remaining end is supplied by the germline J gene. The rearrangement uses TRBV7-9 and TRBJ2-7, with D possibly being TRBD1 (5 bases). The germline CDR1 and CDR2 sequences are SEHNR and FQNEAQ (reference sequence). This CDR3 spans 13 amino acids. Trimming stripped 2 bases from V and 6 bases from J, with 11 bases between. CDR3 DNA, as far as it was read: TGTGCCAGCAGCTTAAATCAGGGCCCCGAG. Translated: CASSLNQGPE. The CDR3 in full is CASSLNQGPEQYF.

In its sample, this clone was seen a few times. The read ends 3 residues early relative to the CDR3; the germline J gene fills the gap. The V gene is TRBV10-2, the J gene TRBJ2-7; 7 bases map to TRBD1. The germline V gene encodes CDR1 WSHSY and CDR2 SAAADI. CDR3 length: 13 residues. The J segment lost 4 bases and the V segment lost 3 bases, leaving 3 bases of the junction unmatched. The sequenced part of the CDR3 DNA is TGCGCCAGCAGTGACCTACAGGGGTACGAG. It specifies CASSDLQGYE. The entire CDR3 reads CASSDLQGYEQYF.

This clone is termed medium-sized. The read ends 3 residues shy of where the CDR3 ends; the end is completed using the germline J gene. The chain recombines TRBV19 with TRBJ1-2; TRBD1 might be the D (6 bases). The CDR3 runs to 13 residues. Germline CDR1 LNHDA, CDR2 SQIVND (reference sequence). V gave up 5 bases and J gave up 4 bases, with 11 bases separating them. The CDR3 loop is CASSLQGGYGYTF. Partial CDR3 DNA: TGTGCCAGTAGTCTACAGGGAGGCTATGGC.

This clone is medium-sized by share. The read ends 3 residues shy of where the CDR3 ends; the end is completed using the germline J gene. The chain has TRBV2 and TRBJ2-2, with D possibly being TRBD1 (5 bases). The CDR3 consists of 15 residues. V was cut by 5 bases and J by 0 bases, with 10 bases left in between. The germline V gene has CDR1 SNHLY and CDR2 FYNNEI. The CDR3 DNA, read in part, is TGTGCCAGCAGTCCGACAGCCTCGAACACCGGGGAG. It specifies CASSPTASNTGE. The whole CDR3 is CASSPTASNTGELFF.

In its sample, this clone is medium-sized. The read terminates 3 residues ahead of where the CDR3 ends, so the germline J gene completes it. The chain couples TRBV7-8 to TRBJ1-5, with D perhaps matching TRBD1 (5 bases). Trimming shortened V by 3 bases and J by 0 bases, and 15 bases separated the two germline ends. In germline, CDR1 is SGHVS, CDR2 FQNEAQ. The CDR3 loop spans 17 amino acids. The CDR3 protein is CASSFTTGHSSNQPQHF. The DNA read from the CDR3 is TGTGCCAGCAGCTTCACCACAGGCCACAGTAGCAATCAGCCC.

Many counts were recorded for this clone. Sequencing ends 3 residues short of the CDR3 end; the germline J gene provides the rest. This chain joins TRBV5-1 and TRBJ2-5; TRBD1 matches at 11 bases. The length of the CDR3 is 16 residues. The trim removed 4 bases at V and 4 bases at J, leaving 9 bases unmatched. Germline assignment: CDR1 SGHRS and CDR2 YFSETQ. The sequenced part of the CDR3 DNA is TGCGCCAGCAGCGCCCGGACAGGGGGCGTGGGAGAGACC. Translating gives CASSARTGGVGET. The full CDR3 reads CASSARTGGVGETQYF.

By share of the sample, this clone is medium-sized. Sequencing ends 3 residues short of the CDR3 end; the germline J gene provides the rest. The J gene is TRBJ1-1, the V gene TRBV5-1; D remains unclear. Germline loops: CDR1 SGHRS, CDR2 YFSETQ. The CDR3 loop spans 14 amino acids. The V end lost 2 bases, the J end lost 0 bases, and 8 bases lay between the germline ends. This CDR3 is CASSFAPVNTEAFF. Incomplete CDR3 DNA: TGCGCCAGCAGCTTCGCCCCGGTGAACACTGAA.

Sample share makes this clone medium-sized. The CDR3 end falls 3 residues outside the read, so it is completed with the germline J gene. The rearrangement uses TRBV29-1 and TRBJ2-3, with 7 bases fitting TRBD1. CDR1 is SQVTM and CDR2 is ANQGSEA in the germline V gene. The CDR3 loop spans 13 amino acids. The ends lost 6 bases at V and 2 bases at J; junction bases unmatched: 5. CDR3 in amino acids: CSVQGTVTDTQYF. The DNA read from the CDR3 is TGCAGCGTCCAAGGGACAGTCACAGATACG.

To note about this clone: Read data end 3 residues before the CDR3 end; the end is taken from the germline J gene. This chain links TRBV7-3 with TRBJ1-5; 7 positions agree with TRBD1. Losses at the gene ends were 5 bases for V and 7 bases for J; bases not matched to a gene: 5. The germline CDR1 and CDR2 sequences are SGHTA and FQGTGA. This CDR3 contains 13 residues. CDR3: CASSTGVGQPQHF. The part of the CDR3 DNA that was read is TGTGCCAGCAGCACAGGGGTTGGGCAGCCC.

Sample share makes this clone medium-sized. The read comes to an end 3 residues before the CDR3 does, leaving the germline J gene to fill in the end. The chain recombines TRBV6-1 with TRBJ1-6; TRBD1 agrees at 9 bases. Germline trimming cut 4 bases from V and 7 bases from J; bases unmatched to any gene: 2. The germline V gene encodes CDR1 MNHNS and CDR2 SASEGT. The CDR3 spans 14 residues. The CDR3 loop is CASSGTGENSPLHF. The DNA read from the CDR3 is TGTGCCAGCAGTGGGACAGGGGAGAATTCACCC.

This clone came up many times. The read halts 3 residues ahead of the CDR3 end, with the missing end drawn from the germline J gene. The gene calls are TRBV7-8 and TRBJ2-7; 10 positions agree with TRBD1. Germline lookup yields CDR1 SGHVS and CDR2 FQNEAQ. V shed 5 bases, J shed 4 bases, and the junction held 8 bases outside the gene matches. The CDR3 is 15 amino acids. This CDR3 reads CASSKGTGADYEQYF. Incomplete CDR3 DNA: TGTGCCAGCAGCAAAGGGACAGGGGCCGATTACGAG.

In its sample, this clone ranks as medium-sized. The CDR3 end lies 3 residues beyond the end of the read and is filled in from the germline J gene. The rearrangement joins TRBV7-9 to TRBJ1-1; D is uncertain. Trimming pared 5 bases from V and 3 bases from J, leaving 13 bases between. Per the germline V gene, CDR1 is SEHNR and CDR2 is FQNEAQ (reference sequence). The CDR3 length is 14 residues. CDR3 sequence: CASSPPGLYTEAFF. The covered CDR3 bases are TGTGCCAGCAGCCCCCCAGGACTTTACACTGAA.

This clone was picked up a small number of times. The read comes to an end 3 residues before the CDR3 does, leaving the germline J gene to fill in the end. The J gene is TRBJ2-1, the V gene TRBV5-1; 13 nucleotides agree with TRBD2. The CDR3 is 19 residues long. V shed 4 bases, J shed 0 bases, and the junction held 10 bases outside the gene matches. Looked up from germline, CDR1 is SGHRS and CDR2 is YFSETQ. CDR3 residues: CASSRDGTSGASSYNEQFF. The CDR3 DNA, read in part, is TGCGCCAGCAGCAGAGATGGGACTAGCGGGGCTAGCTCCTACAATGAG.

By share, this clone counts as medium-sized. The read ends 3 residues early relative to the CDR3; the germline J gene fills the gap. The chain recombines TRBV7-3 with TRBJ1-5; D ambiguous. Germline CDR1 and CDR2: SGHTA and FQGTGA. CDR3 length: 13 amino acids. The V gene lost 5 bases and the J gene lost 4 bases, with 9 bases spanning the gap. The CDR3 here is CASSPPSNQPQHF. CDR3 DNA (partial): TGTGCCAGCAGCCCGCCTAGTAATCAGCCC.

This clone was recorded many times. The read ends 3 residues early relative to the CDR3; the germline J gene fills the gap. This chain connects TRBV10-3 to TRBJ2-5; D might be TRBD1 (6 bases). Germline V gene lookup returns CDR1 ENHRY and CDR2 SYGVKD. The CDR3 sequence is 13 residues long. V lost 7 bases and J lost 3, with 12 bases in between. The covered CDR3 bases are TGTGCCATCAAATCGGACAGAGAAGAGACC. Protein sequence: CAIKSDREET. In full, the CDR3 is CAIKSDREETQYF.

Judged by abundance, this clone is medium-sized (0.01 to 0.1%). The read gets to within 3 residues of the CDR3 end, and the germline J gene fills in the rest. The J gene is TRBJ2-5, the V gene TRBV7-2; 7 bases map to TRBD1. The ends lost 2 bases at V and 5 bases at J; junction bases unmatched: 5. Germline lookup yields CDR1 SGHTA and CDR2 FQGNSA. The CDR3 covers 14 residues. The CDR3 sequence is CASSLRQGVETQYF. CDR3 DNA, as far as it was read: TGTGCCAGCAGCTTACGGCAGGGGGTGGAGACC.

This clone was picked up a small number of times. The CDR3 end is not reached by the read, which stops 3 residues before it; the germline J gene fills it in. V and J are TRBV19 and TRBJ1-1; TRBD1 matches at 11 bases. There are 15 residues in the CDR3. Losses at the gene ends were 5 bases for V and 4 bases for J; bases not matched to a gene: 6. Per the germline V gene, CDR1 is LNHDA and CDR2 is SQIVND (reference sequence). The covered CDR3 bases are TGTGCCAGTAGTGCGGACAGGGGGCCGGTCACTGAA. Protein product: CASSADRGPVTE. The complete CDR3 sequence is CASSADRGPVTEAFF.